These 29 T cell receptor beta chains originate from one sample sequenced in a study of shared clonotypes between healthy human individuals (dated by TCRdb to about 2020). CD8 naive samples were CD45RO-negative cells positively selected for CCR7, giving a CD45RA+CCR7+ population that excluded TemRA cells. The library was built by means of the immunoSEQ multiplex PCR assay. TCRdb took this table from immuneACCESS and kept in-frame rearrangements with V and J called. Such tables lack part of the clones; where checked against another copy, unresolved V genes explain under half of the gap, and the rest is unexplained. This sample lists about 580,000 clones; roughly 98% were detected once. The ten largest clonotypes hold around 0.3% of the sample. Sequencing was performed on naive CD8+ T cells sorted from blood. The meaning of the sample's cell subset or site label: CD45RA+CCR7+. The receptors were gathered from a man aged 25 to 40 in good health.

The chain recombines TRBV9 with TRBJ2-3; D possibly uses TRBD1 or TRBD2 (6 bases each). The CDR3 length is 15 residues. The germline V gene has CDR1 SGDLS and CDR2 YYNGEE. V shed 3 bases and J shed 5 bases, with 16 bases lying between them. The CDR3 reads CASSDWGAVGDTQYF. As DNA, the CDR3 is TGTGCCAGCAGCGACTGGGGGGCCGTAGGAGATACGCAGTATTTT.

V gene TRBV9 combines with J gene TRBJ2-1; tentatively, D is TRBD2 (5 bases). From germline, CDR1 is SGDLS and CDR2 YYNGEE. Trimming shortened V by 6 bases and J by 7 bases, and 17 bases separated the two germline ends. The CDR3 covers 14 residues. DNA for the CDR3: TGTGCCAGCACCCCCTCCAAGGGCGGGAATGAGCAGTTCTTC. Its translation: CASTPSKGGNEQFF.

The sample holds one count of this clone. The genes are TRBV28 and TRBJ2-1, with 8 bases lining up with TRBD1. The J segment lost 8 bases and the V segment lost 3 bases, leaving 12 bases of the junction unmatched. Germline lookup yields CDR1 MDHEN and CDR2 SYDVKM. This CDR3 contains 16 residues. CDR3 residues: CASSFPGQGVADEQFF. In DNA, the CDR3 is TGTGCCAGCAGTTTCCCCGGACAGGGAGTTGCCGATGAGCAGTTCTTC.

The chain couples TRBV7-8 to TRBJ2-5, with D maybe TRBD1 (6 bases). V shed 2 bases and J shed 1 base, with 8 bases lying between them. Germline CDR1 is SGHVS and CDR2 is FQNEAQ. This CDR3 is built from 14 residues. CDR3 sequence (DNA): TGTGCCAGCAGCTTATTAGGGGGCCAAGAGACCCAGTACTTC. Protein: CASSLLGGQETQYF.

The CDR3: CASSLVSGALYNEQFF. In DNA form, the CDR3 reads TGTGCCAGCAGCTTAGTATCGGGGGCTTTATACAATGAGCAGTTCTTC. The V gene is TRBV7-8, the J gene TRBJ2-1; D assignment may be TRBD1 or TRBD2 (6 bases each). The length of the CDR3 is 16 residues. V was trimmed by 1 base and J by 4 bases, leaving 14 bases between them. Germline V gives CDR1 SGHVS, CDR2 FQNEAQ.

In DNA form, the CDR3 reads TGTGCCAGCAGTTGGAGGGACAGGGGGCCCTACGAGCAGTACTTC. Residues: CASSWRDRGPYEQYF. The genes are TRBV28 and TRBJ2-7; TRBD1 aligns across 12 bases. After removal of 4 bases from V and 2 bases from J, the junction contained 3 bases not matched to a gene. The CDR3 covers 15 residues. Germline-derived CDR1 and CDR2 are MDHEN and SYDVKM.

The chain combines TRBV4-2 with TRBJ2-3; D gene unclear. Per the germline V gene, CDR1 is LGHNA and CDR2 is YNFKEQ. V lost 2 bases and J 3 bases, leaving 6 bases between the germline ends. The CDR3 is made up of 13 amino acids. The chain's CDR3 is CASSQLGTDTQYF. The CDR3 nucleotides read TGTGCCAGCAGCCAACTTGGGACAGATACGCAGTATTTT.

The rearrangement links TRBV29-1 to TRBJ2-3, with a tentative D call TRBD1 (7 bases). The germline V gene encodes CDR1 SQVTM and CDR2 ANQGSEA. The CDR3 has 13 amino acids. V was clipped by 7 bases and J by 2 bases, with 13 bases between them. The CDR3 coding sequence is TGCAGCGCCGGGGGACAGTACACAGATACGCAGTATTTT. Protein: CSAGGQYTDTQYF.

This chain uses TRBV28 with TRBJ2-1, with 9 bases aligning to TRBD2. Looked up from germline, CDR1 is MDHEN and CDR2 is SYDVKM. The CDR3 contains 18 residues. The J segment lost 8 bases and the V segment lost 4 bases, leaving 18 bases of the junction unmatched. CDR3 sequence: CASSSNLQAGGPLHEQFF. CDR3 bases: TGTGCCAGCAGTTCAAATTTACAGGCGGGAGGGCCGTTACATGAGCAGTTCTTC.

The V call is TRBV7-9, the J call TRBJ2-1, with 8 bases that match TRBD2. Germline V CDR1 and CDR2: SEHNR, FQNEAQ (reference sequence). The junction had 7 bases not matched to a gene; V was cut back by 0 bases and J by 3 bases. The CDR3 is 17 residues long. The CDR3 nucleotides are TGTGCCAGCAGCTTAGCGCAAAGCGGGAGTTTCTACAATGAGCAGTTCTTC. Its protein product is CASSLAQSGSFYNEQFF.

This sequence joins TRBV5-1 and TRBJ1-1, with D possibly TRBD1 on 5 matching bases. The CDR3 is 13 residues long. Germline V lookup: CDR1 SGHRS, CDR2 YFSETQ. The V and J ends lost 4 bases and 0 bases respectively, with 7 bases between them. The CDR3 sequence: CASSATVNTEAFF. The CDR3 nucleotides read TGCGCCAGCAGCGCGACAGTGAACACTGAAGCTTTCTTT.

The chain joins TRBV7-8 to TRBJ2-1; D not certain. Germline V gene sequence: CDR1 SGHVS, CDR2 FQNEAQ. This CDR3 spans 13 amino acids. V was shortened by 3 bases and J by 7 bases, with 10 bases between the two germline ends. The CDR3 coding sequence is TGTGCCAGCAGCTTGGGCCCGGAAAATGAGCAGTTCTTC. Protein product: CASSLGPENEQFF.

The CDR3 coding sequence is TGTGCCAGCAGCTTAGGGGGGGTCTCCTACGAGCAGTACTTC. The encoded protein is CASSLGGVSYEQYF. This rearrangement joins TRBV7-9 to TRBJ2-7; possibly TRBD2 for D (6 bases). CDR1 and CDR2 from the germline V gene are SEHNR and FQNEAQ (reference sequence). CDR3 length: 14 amino acids. V dropped 1 base and J dropped 0 bases, with 7 bases sitting between them.

The chain couples TRBV7-9 to TRBJ2-5, with D hard to call. From germline, CDR1 is SEHNR and CDR2 FQNEAQ (reference sequence). CDR3 length: 12 amino acids. V was trimmed by 5 bases and J by 4 bases, leaving 8 bases between them. CDR3 sequence reads: CASSPRRETQYF. The CDR3 DNA sequence: TGTGCCAGCAGCCCCAGACGAGAGACCCAGTACTTC.

The chain combines TRBV7-9 with TRBJ2-1; 8 bases are shared with TRBD1. V was clipped by 0 bases and J by 4 bases; unmatched bases: 11. The CDR3 totals 18 residues. Germline CDR1 reads SEHNR; CDR2 reads FQNEAQ (reference sequence). CDR3 DNA: TGTGCCAGCAGCTTAGCGGCAGGGGGCGACCCGGTATACAATGAGCAGTTCTTC. This codes for CASSLAAGGDPVYNEQFF.

The rearrangement links TRBV7-2 to TRBJ2-7; 10 bases match TRBD2. Germline values: CDR1 SGHTA, CDR2 FQGNSA. The CDR3 covers 15 residues. The junction had 6 bases not matched to a gene; V was cut back by 4 bases and J by 3 bases. CDR3 sequence: CASSSAGGRIYEQYF. As DNA, the CDR3 is TGTGCCAGCAGCTCAGCGGGAGGGCGAATCTACGAGCAGTACTTC.

The chain joins TRBV9 to TRBJ2-1, with 8 bases identical to TRBD2. CDR3 size: 16 residues. The J segment lost 5 bases and the V segment lost 1 base, leaving 8 bases of the junction unmatched. Germline V gives CDR1 SGDLS, CDR2 YYNGEE. CDR3 in amino acids: CASSVRSGSAHNEQFF. CDR3 bases: TGTGCCAGCAGCGTAAGAAGCGGGAGCGCCCACAATGAGCAGTTCTTC. Using reference TRBV9 and TRBJ2-1 for the parts outside the CDR3, the full variable domain is DSGVTQTPKHLITATGQRVTLRCSPRSGDLSVYWYQQSLDQGLQFLIQYYNGEERAKGNILERFSAQQFPDLHSELNLSSLELGDSALYFCASSVRSGSAHNEQFFGPGTRLTVL.

The chain uses TRBV11-2 and TRBJ2-3; possible D gene TRBD2, 6 bases. Germline V gene lookup returns CDR1 SGHAT and CDR2 FQNNGV. Trimming removed 1 base from V and 0 bases from J, with 17 bases in between. The CDR3 has 18 residues. Here the CDR3 DNA reads TGTGCCAGCAGCTTAGCTCAGGTCGCGGGGAGGAGCACAGATACGCAGTATTTT. It encodes CASSLAQVAGRSTDTQYF.

This clone occurred a few times. This rearrangement joins TRBV29-1 to TRBJ2-1, with TRBD1 identical over 10 bases. Germline CDR1 and CDR2: SQVTM and ANQGSEA. The CDR3 length is 17 residues. V dropped 0 bases and J dropped 7; count of bases not matched to a gene: 12. The CDR3 DNA sequence: TGCAGCGTTGAAGACGTAGTAGGACAGGGGGATTGGAATGAGCAGTTCTTC. Translated: CSVEDVVGQGDWNEQFF.

The chain links TRBV28 to TRBJ2-1; TRBD2 might be the D (5 bases). V gave up 9 bases and J gave up 2 bases, with 11 bases separating them. The CDR3 loop spans 13 amino acids. The germline gives CDR1 MDHEN, CDR2 SYDVKM. CDR3 residues: CASSGIPYNEQFF. As DNA, the CDR3 is TGTGCCAGTTCGGGGATACCCTACAATGAGCAGTTCTTC.

This rearrangement joins TRBV5-4 to TRBJ2-1, with a tentative D call TRBD2 (6 bases). Germline assignment: CDR1 SGHNT and CDR2 YYREEE (reference sequence). The CDR3 extends over 15 amino acids. With 4 bases removed from V and 3 bases from J, the gap between germline ends came to 14 bases. CDR3 sequence: CASSPKRRDYNEQFF. The CDR3 DNA sequence: TGTGCCAGCAGCCCGAAGCGGAGGGACTACAATGAGCAGTTCTTC.

This chain connects TRBV11-2 to TRBJ2-1; D unresolved. The CDR3 covers 15 residues. V lost 4 bases and J 0 bases, leaving 10 bases between the germline ends. The germline gives CDR1 SGHAT, CDR2 FQNNGV. The CDR3, as DNA: TGTGCCAGCAGCTCAATCCCAAGCTCCTACAATGAGCAGTTCTTC. As protein: CASSSIPSSYNEQFF.

The chain recombines TRBV25-1 with TRBJ1-1; 10 nucleotides match TRBD1. Germline V gene data show CDR1 as MGHDK and CDR2 as SYGVNS. The CDR3 is made up of 11 amino acids. Losses at the gene ends were 3 bases for V and 11 bases for J; bases not matched to a gene: 0. The CDR3 DNA reads as TGTGCCAGCAGTGAGGGACAGGGGGCTTTCTTT. Translation: CASSEGQGAFF.

V and J are TRBV15 and TRBJ2-7; TRBD1 agrees at 7 bases. The CDR3 length is 13 residues. J lost 5 bases, V lost 5 bases, and 6 bases had no gene match. The germline V gene has CDR1 LNHNV and CDR2 YYDKDF (reference sequence). CDR3 sequence reads: CATSGYRGDEQYF. For the CDR3, the DNA is TGTGCCACCAGCGGGTACAGGGGCGACGAGCAGTACTTC. Based on the CDR3 plus reference TRBV15 and TRBJ2-7, the full variable domain is DAMVIQNPRYQVTQFGKPVTLSCSQTLNHNVMYWYQQKSSQAPKLLFHYYDKDFNNEADTPDNFQSRRPNTSFCFLDIRSPGLGDTAMYLCATSGYRGDEQYFGPGTRLTVT.

This sequence joins TRBV6-5 and TRBJ2-7; 9 bases are shared with TRBD2. The V segment lost 2 bases and the J segment 5 bases; nucleotides outside the gene matches: 1. Germline-derived CDR1 and CDR2 are MNHEY and SVGAGI. This CDR3 comprises 13 residues. The CDR3 nucleotides are TGTGCCAGCAGTTACGGGACTAGCAACGAGCAGTACTTC. The encoded protein is CASSYGTSNEQYF.

V and J are TRBV13 and TRBJ2-1, with D uncertain. The CDR3 totals 13 residues. CDR1 is PRHDT, CDR2 FYEKMQ, per germline (reference sequence). Between the trimmed V and J ends, which lost 2 bases and 6 bases, there was a span of 8 bases. Here the CDR3 DNA reads TGTGCCAGCAGCTTATCTCGGACCAATGAGCAGTTCTTC. It is translated as CASSLSRTNEQFF. Based on the CDR3 plus reference TRBV13 and TRBJ2-1, the full variable domain is AAGVIQSPRHLIKEKRETATLKCYPIPRHDTVYWYQQGPGQDPQFLISFYEKMQSDKGSIPDRFSAQQFSDYHSELNMSSLELGDSALYFCASSLSRTNEQFFGPGTRLTVL.

This rearrangement joins TRBV11-2 to TRBJ1-4, with 8 nucleotides matching TRBD1. Per germline, CDR1 SGHAT and CDR2 FQNNGV. This CDR3 is 12 amino acids long. V shed 8 bases, J shed 9 bases, and the junction held 5 bases outside the gene matches. CDR3 sequence: CASQGQEKKLFF. The CDR3 coding sequence is TGTGCCAGCCAGGGACAGGAGAAAAAACTGTTTTTT. The full variable domain, completed using reference TRBV11-2 and TRBJ1-4, is EAGVAQSPRYKIIEKRQSVAFWCNPISGHATLYWYQQILGQGPKLLIQFQNNGVVDDSQLPKDRFSAERLKGVDSTLKIQPAKLEDSAVYLCASQGQEKKLFFGSGTQLSVL.

This rearrangement joins TRBV9 to TRBJ2-3; a possible D gene is TRBD2 (6 bases). Trimming stripped 0 bases from V and 0 bases from J, with 17 bases between. This CDR3 spans 18 amino acids. The germline V gene has CDR1 SGDLS and CDR2 YYNGEE. For the CDR3, the DNA is TGTGCCAGCAGCGTAGGTCTTGGGAGGACCTCTAGCACAGATACGCAGTATTTT. Residues: CASSVGLGRTSSTDTQYF.

This chain joins TRBV19 and TRBJ2-3, with D possibly matching TRBD1 (6 bases). This CDR3 is built from 16 residues. The V and J ends lost 6 bases and 1 base respectively, with 17 bases between them. Germline CDR1 LNHDA, CDR2 SQIVND (reference sequence). For the CDR3, the DNA is TGTGCCAGTAGCTCTGTGGACAGTGCTCGCACAGATACGCAGTATTTT. Amino acids: CASSSVDSARTDTQYF.